This TCR beta chain is drawn from a study of human T cells and chemical hapten exposure. Study background: Sensitization was performed using 2% DPC on an approximately 2 cm by approximately 2 cm upper inner arm skin site.

Time point defined: pre-sensitization, week 0. The treatment is: therapeutic diphenylcyclopropenone sensitization with weekly scalp DPC. TCRdb ran MiXCR on the RACE reads and lists one entry per CDR3 protein. Found here are a few hundred thousand distinct CDR3 sequences, around 5.5% of them singletons; the top ten hold more than 8%. At least ten counts were recorded for this clonotype. Its antigen is unidentified. The study, taken as a whole, reports: Patch test score rose with PT1 expanded TCRs, significant at 8, 16, 32, not 4.

Material: whole blood, obtained in connection with sensitization to the hapten diphenylcyclopropenone (DPC). This TCR derives from a woman younger than 30 with alopecia areata. Some clones in this sample may be carry-over from other donors' samples.

CDR3 bases: TGTGCCAGCAGCCAGGGACTAGCGGGGGGTGGCGTCAATCAGTACTTC. Translation: CASSQGLAGGGVNQYF. The chain is built from TRBV7-2 and TRBJ2-4; TRBD2 matches at 15 bases. With 5 bases clipped from V and 12 bases from J, the junction kept 11 bases outside the gene matches. Looked up from germline, CDR1 is SGHTA and CDR2 is FQGNSA. The CDR3 is 16 amino acids.